Following are 12 T cell receptor beta chains from one sample sequenced in a study of Ad26.COV2.S vaccination and SARS-CoV-2 variants. TCRdb keeps only in-frame clones here, not all; method: immunoSEQ multiplex PCR. The repertoire holds about 470,000 clones, with 90% as singletons. The treatment was: around 19 received Ad26.COV2.S at low or high dose, single or two shots; 5 received placebo; per-sample allocation not given. Following the first vaccine or placebo injection, samples were taken on day 63. This material consisted of peripheral blood, taken in a trial of Ad26.COV2.S vaccine versus placebo. These receptors came from a person aged 18 to 65 who received the Ad26.COV2.S COVID-19 vaccine or a placebo.

This clone was recorded a few times. The chain employs TRBV9 and TRBJ2-2; D gene unclear. The CDR3 is 15 amino acids. Looked up from germline, CDR1 is SGDLS and CDR2 is YYNGEE. Trimming took off 0 bases at V and 6 bases at J, with 12 bases between the two ends. CDR3 nucleotide sequence: TGTGCCAGCAGCGTAGCTGGCACCCTAGCCGGGGAGCTGTTTTTT. Residues: CASSVAGTLAGELFF.

The chain is built from TRBV28 and TRBJ2-7, with D perhaps assigned TRBD1 or TRBD2 (5 bases each). Looked up from germline, CDR1 is MDHEN and CDR2 is SYDVKM. The CDR3 covers 13 residues. The V and J ends lost 1 base and 7 bases respectively, with 11 bases between them. CDR3 protein: CASSLSPGREQYF. CDR3 sequence (DNA): TGTGCCAGCAGTTTATCTCCGGGGCGGGAGCAGTACTTC.

This clone occurred many times. The V and J genes are TRBV25-1 and TRBJ2-7; D is possibly TRBD1 (6 bases). This CDR3 is built from 12 residues. Germline assignment: CDR1 MGHDK and CDR2 SYGVNS. Trimming cost V 7 bases and J 5 bases, with 12 bases left between them. The CDR3 loop reads CASTGQDNEQYF. The CDR3 DNA is TGTGCCAGCACGGGACAAGATAACGAGCAGTACTTC.

The chain joins TRBV30 to TRBJ2-3; TRBD1 might be the D (6 bases). Germline V CDR1 and CDR2: GTSNPN, SVGIG (reference sequence). The CDR3 runs to 15 residues. Trimming removed 5 bases from V and 0 bases from J, with 15 bases in between. The CDR3 nucleotides are TGTGCCTGGGTTAACAGGGCAGTAAGCACAGATACGCAGTATTTT. It encodes CAWVNRAVSTDTQYF.

The chain couples TRBV7-2 to TRBJ1-5, with D unresolved. Per the germline V gene, CDR1 is SGHTA and CDR2 is FQGNSA. The V end was cut by 3 bases, the J end by 11 bases, with 8 bases between. The CDR3 has 11 amino acids. CDR3 DNA sequence: TGTGCCAGCAGCTTGGCGGACGCCCAGCATTTT. This sequence encodes CASSLADAQHF.

The chain carries TRBV4-3 and TRBJ2-1; 8 bases match TRBD1. V shed 0 bases, J shed 2 bases, and the junction held 9 bases outside the gene matches. Germline values: CDR1 LGHNA, CDR2 YSLEER. The CDR3 runs 18 residues. Written as DNA, the CDR3 is TGCGCCAGCAGCCAAGATTCCCGGGACAGGCTGACCTACAATGAGCAGTTCTTC. This codes for CASSQDSRDRLTYNEQFF.

The chain is built from TRBV24-1 and TRBJ1-2; tentative D call: TRBD1 (5 bases). Germline V gene lookup returns CDR1 KGHDR and CDR2 SFDVKD. There are 15 residues in the CDR3. Trimming removed 3 bases at V and 4 bases at J, with 14 bases between. CDR3: CATSDPNRGVYGYTF. The CDR3 DNA reads TGTGCCACCAGTGATCCGAATCGGGGGGTCTATGGCTACACCTTC.

The chain couples TRBV5-1 to TRBJ2-3; weak D call: TRBD1 (6 bases). CDR3 size: 15 residues. Germline V gene lookup returns CDR1 SGHRS and CDR2 YFSETQ. Between the trimmed V and J ends, which lost 0 bases and 2 bases, there was a span of 10 bases. The CDR3 DNA reads as TGCGCCAGCAGCTTGGAGGCAGGGGTCACAGATACGCAGTATTTT. Encoded protein: CASSLEAGVTDTQYF.

The CDR3 protein is CASSDTTGSLNEKLFF. CDR3 sequence (DNA): TGTGCCAGCAGTGATACCACAGGGAGTCTAAACGAAAAACTGTTTTTT. J is TRBJ1-4 and V is TRBV2; possibly TRBD1 for D (6 bases). The V gene lost 3 bases and the J gene lost 8 bases, with 19 bases spanning the gap. The CDR3 spans 16 residues. Germline CDR1 is SNHLY and CDR2 is FYNNEI.

The chain is built from TRBV18 and TRBJ2-7; TRBD2 might be the D (6 bases). Germline-derived CDR1 and CDR2 are KGHSH and LQKENI. Trimming cost V 5 bases and J 4 bases, with 15 bases left between them. The CDR3 is 14 amino acids. The CDR3 reads CASSAPRGGYEQYF. Here the CDR3 DNA reads TGTGCCAGCTCAGCGCCGCGGGGCGGATACGAGCAGTACTTC.

This clone appeared once. In the same sample, other DNA sequences code for this CDR3. The genes are TRBV6-1 and TRBJ2-1; tentative D call: TRBD1 (5 bases). Trimming pared 3 bases from V and 7 bases from J, leaving 13 bases between. Germline V gives CDR1 MNHNS, CDR2 SASEGT. This CDR3 contains 14 residues. CDR3 bases: TGTGCCAGCAGTGATGGGGTTTCAGGGAATGAGCAGTTCTTC. Its protein product is CASSDGVSGNEQFF.

The chain links TRBV7-6 to TRBJ2-3, with D uncertain. Germline V lookup: CDR1 SGHVS, CDR2 FNYEAQ. The CDR3 loop spans 18 amino acids. V was clipped by 0 bases and J by 0 bases, with 16 bases between them. CDR3 nucleotides: TGTGCCAGCAGCTTAGCTCCTTTAAGGCAGCGAAGCACAGATACGCAGTATTTT. This sequence encodes CASSLAPLRQRSTDTQYF.